This TCR beta chain was retrieved from a study of cytomegalovirus exposure and HLA in healthy donors. Study findings and constraints: By HLA locus, TCR association rates varied in a later analysis, with DRB1 showing the most and HLA-C the fewest. Whilst most TCR sequences proved rare, a subset of public TCRs occurred across many donors. An analysis done earlier found most TCR beta V segments productive about 90% or about 30% of the time.

This clone appeared a few times. Antigen: not known. The study ran its PCR with 60 Vbeta and 13 Jbeta primers. Sequencing used immunoSEQ multiplex PCR; TCRdb keeps in-frame clones, though not all of them. The sample holds 90,000 to 120,000 clones, 55% to 85% seen once. Trimming took 0 bases from V and 3 from J, leaving 8 bases between them. The V gene's germline CDR1 is LGHNA and CDR2 YNFKEQ. The CDR3 contains 15 residues. Sequences were obtained from PBMCs. The genes are TRBV4-2 and TRBJ2-2; no clear D gene. This TCR derives from a man aged 30 to 45 in good health and CMV-seronegative. Here the CDR3 DNA reads TGTGCCAGCAGCCAAGAAACGCGAGACACCGGGGAGCTGTTTTTT. Translated, it gives CASSQETRDTGELFF.